This passage covers 30 T cell receptor beta chains from one sample sequenced in a study of CD8+ T cells in alopecia areata. Sorting used CD4, CD8alpha, NKG2D, NKG2ACE and other markers on pooled cutaneous lymph node cells. cDNA prepared by RNA extraction and subsequent reverse transcription served as the template for sequencing. Libraries were prepared by immunoSEQ multiplex PCR; TCRdb keeps only in-frame clonotypes and omits some of them. Observed in the sample are about 300,000 clones, none of them singletons. The sample taken for sequencing was CD4+ T cells sorted from a lymph node. Receptors originate from a C3H/HeJ mouse with alopecia areata. Strain haplotype at MHC: H2-k.

This clone was observed a few times. Mouse gene names and germline throughout. The CDR3 protein is CASSYWDRVYEQYF. The part of the CDR3 DNA that was read is TGTGCCAGCAGTTACTGGGACAGGGTTTAT. The rearrangement links TRBV19 to TRBJ2-7, with 9 bases matching TRBD1. The read comes to an end 4 residues before the CDR3 does, leaving the germline J gene to fill in the end. Germline assignment: CDR1 FNHDT and CDR2 SITEND (reference sequence). This CDR3 has 14 residues. Drawing the rest from reference TRBV19 and TRBJ2-7, the complete variable domain is GGIITQTPKFLIGQEGQKLTLKCQQNFNHDTMYWYRQDSGKGLRLIYYSITENDLQKGDLSEGYDASREKKSSFSLTVTSAQKNEMAVFLCASSYWDRVYEQYFGPGTRLTVL.

Regarding this clone: Here the gene names and germline are mouse. Read data end 4 residues before the CDR3 end; the end is taken from the germline J gene. The genes are TRBV13-3 and TRBJ2-2, with 10 bases matching TRBD2. Germline V gives CDR1 NNHDY, CDR2 SYVADS. The V and J ends lost 2 bases and 2 bases, in that order; junction bases with no gene match: 0. The CDR3 covers 15 residues. The sequenced part of the CDR3 DNA is TGTGCCAGCAGTGAGGACTGGGGGAACACCGGG. This codes for CASSEDWGNTG. The full-length CDR3 reads as CASSEDWGNTGQLYF.

There are many counts of this clone. Germline and genes here are mouse. The read ends 4 residues shy of where the CDR3 ends; the end is completed using the germline J gene. This chain uses TRBV31 with TRBJ1-2, with a weak D call TRBD1 (6 bases). The CDR3 covers 14 residues. Trimming left V 0 bases short and J 4 bases short, with 12 bases between. Per the germline V gene, CDR1 is GKSSPN and CDR2 is SITVG. The CDR3 is CAWSLSLQGSDYTF. CDR3 DNA (partial): TGTGCCTGGAGTCTCTCCTTACAGGGCTCC.

In its sample, this clone was seen a few times. Genes here carry mouse names. CDR3 DNA, as far as it was read: TGTGCCAGCAGCCAAGGCCACAGGGTAGAC. It yields the protein CASSQGHRVD. The whole CDR3 is CASSQGHRVDTQYF. The chain uses TRBV5 and TRBJ2-5, with a tentative D call TRBD1 (6 bases). The read terminates 4 residues ahead of where the CDR3 ends, so the germline J gene completes it. This CDR3 has 14 amino acids. Germline CDR1 LGHNA, CDR2 YNLKQL (reference sequence).

This clone was picked up a small number of times. Genes here carry mouse names. The read comes to an end 4 residues before the CDR3 does, leaving the germline J gene to fill in the end. The sample contains more than one DNA sequence encoding this CDR3. The rearrangement uses TRBV13-3 and TRBJ1-1; D gene ambiguous. There are 12 residues in the CDR3. In germline, CDR1 is NNHDY, CDR2 SYVADS. With 3 bases removed from V and 3 bases from J, the gap between germline ends came to 6 bases. Partial CDR3 DNA: TGTGCCAGCAGTGGTCAGGACACA. It encodes CASSGQDT. The CDR3 in full is CASSGQDTEVFF.

As regards this clone: Mouse gene names apply. Coverage ceases 3 residues before the CDR3 finishes, and the germline J gene fills in the end. This chain uses TRBV19 with TRBJ1-6; tentative D call: TRBD1 (6 bases). TRBJ1-6 is treated as an ORF (open reading frame) with a function not yet certain. Trimming pared 3 bases from V and 4 bases from J, leaving 14 bases between. This CDR3 region has 16 residues. Germline V gene data show CDR1 as FNHDT and CDR2 as SITEND (reference sequence). The CDR3 DNA, read in part, is TGTGCCAGCAGTAAACCCCTGGGACAATATAATTCGCCC. Its translation: CASSKPLGQYNSP. The entire CDR3 protein is CASSKPLGQYNSPLYF.

A remark on this clone: Gene names denote mouse genes. CDR3 bases read: TGTGCCAGCGGTGATGCCGGGACAGGGGAC. This encodes CASGDAGTGD. The whole CDR3 region reads CASGDAGTGDTQYF. This rearrangement joins TRBV13-2 to TRBJ2-5, with 9 bases that match TRBD1. The CDR3 end lies 4 residues beyond the end of the read and is filled in from the germline J gene. The CDR3 has 14 residues. From germline, CDR1 is NNHNN and CDR2 SYGAGS (reference sequence).

The sample holds a few counts of this clone. Gene labels here are mouse ones. From the germline J gene comes the end of the CDR3, since the read stops 4 residues before it. The rearrangement uses TRBV5 and TRBJ2-3; 7 bases align to TRBD2. The CDR3 totals 16 residues. V was pared by 2 bases and J by 0 bases, with 5 bases of the junction left unmatched. Germline V lookup: CDR1 LGHNA, CDR2 YNLKQL (reference sequence). CDR3 in amino acids: CASSQTGAPSAETLYF. Partial CDR3 DNA: TGTGCCAGCAGCCAAACTGGGGCCCCTAGTGCAGAA.

This clone has a handful of counts. Mouse gene names apply. The read terminates 4 residues ahead of where the CDR3 ends, so the germline J gene completes it. The chain links TRBV19 to TRBJ1-1; no clear D. Looked up from germline, CDR1 is FNHDT and CDR2 is SITEND (reference sequence). The CDR3 is 14 residues long. The sequenced part of the CDR3 DNA is TGTGCCAGCAGTATACCTGGGGAGAGGGCA. It encodes CASSIPGERA. The CDR3, in full, reads CASSIPGERAEVFF.

This clone occurred a few times. Here the gene names and germline are mouse. The read is 4 residues too short to cover the CDR3 end, so that end is filled in from the germline J gene. The chain carries TRBV13-3 and TRBJ1-2; 9 nucleotides line up with TRBD1. CDR1 is NNHDY, CDR2 SYVADS, per germline. V lost 4 bases, J lost 3 bases, and 7 bases stayed unmatched. This CDR3 comprises 15 residues. The CDR3 loop reads CASSSHRGRDSDYTF. CDR3 DNA (partial): TGTGCCAGCAGTTCCCACAGGGGGCGCGACTCC.

This clone was seen a handful of times. Genes here carry mouse names. CDR3 loop: CAWRHRGGIEVFF. CDR3 DNA (partial): TGTGCCTGGAGGCACAGGGGAGGGATA. The chain links TRBV31 to TRBJ1-1; the match to TRBD1 covers 7 bases. The CDR3 end is not reached by the read, which stops 4 residues before it; the germline J gene fills it in. Germline V gives CDR1 GKSSPN, CDR2 SITVG. The CDR3 totals 13 residues.

A remark on this clone: Germline and genes: mouse. The read halts 4 residues ahead of the CDR3 end, with the missing end drawn from the germline J gene. The chain carries TRBV17 and TRBJ2-4, with TRBD2 identical over 8 bases. The CDR3 loop spans 15 amino acids. In germline, CDR1 is MNHDT, CDR2 YYDKIL. CDR3 residues: CASSRDPWGGNTLYF. Partial CDR3 DNA: TGTGCTAGCAGTAGAGATCCGTGGGGGGGGAAC. The full variable domain, completed using reference TRBV17 and TRBJ2-4, is DTTVKQNPRYKLARVGKPVNLICSQTMNHDTMYWYQKKPNQAPKLLLFYYDKILNREADTFEKFQSSRPNNSFCSLYIGSAGLEYSAMYLCASSRDPWGGNTLYFGAGTRLSVL.

To note about this clone: These gene names are mouse names. The CDR3 goes on 4 residues after the read ends, and that part is filled in from the germline J gene. The chain has TRBV13-1 and TRBJ2-5; TRBD2 agrees at 7 bases. The CDR3 sequence is 15 residues long. CDR1 NSHNY and CDR2 SYGAGN come from the germline V gene. Trimming removed 0 bases from V and 3 bases from J; junction bases left unmatched: 4. The CDR3 here is CASSDDAGGQDTQYF. The covered CDR3 bases are TGTGCCAGCAGTGATGATGCTGGGGGACAAGAC.

For this clone: The germline and genes are mouse ones. Read data end 4 residues before the CDR3 end; the end is taken from the germline J gene. The rearrangement links TRBV19 to TRBJ2-1, with 8 bases aligning to TRBD2. CDR1 is FNHDT, CDR2 SITEND, per germline (reference sequence). This CDR3 contains 15 residues. The covered CDR3 bases are TGTGCCAGCAGTATCCCCCAAGGGACTGGCGCT. Amino acid sequence: CASSIPQGTGA. The full CDR3 sequence reads CASSIPQGTGAEQFF.

This clone turned up a few times. All gene names here are mouse names. The read terminates 4 residues before the CDR3 end, so the remaining end is supplied by the germline J gene. The sample carries other DNA sequences with the same CDR3. The V call is TRBV13-2, the J call TRBJ2-3; no firm D call. Trimming took off 3 bases at V and 0 bases at J, with 5 bases between the two ends. Germline CDR1 and CDR2: NNHNN and SYGAGS (reference sequence). This CDR3 spans 13 amino acids. The CDR3 sequence: CASGATSAETLYF. CDR3 DNA (partial): TGTGCCAGCGGTGCGACTAGTGCAGAA.

This clone was seen more than once but under ten times. Mouse gene names apply. The read ends 3 residues early relative to the CDR3; the germline J gene fills the gap. This same CDR3 is encoded by further DNA sequences in the sample. The chain employs TRBV5 and TRBJ1-6; TRBD1 might be the D (6 bases). TRBJ1-6 is recorded as an ORF, its role being uncertain. The CDR3 is 15 amino acids. Germline lookup yields CDR1 LGHNA and CDR2 YNLKQL (reference sequence). The ends were cut back, 0 bases at V and 7 bases at J, with 10 bases in the middle. The CDR3 DNA, read in part, is TGTGCCAGCAGCCAAGATGGGGGGCGAAATTCGCCC. Residues: CASSQDGGRNSP. The CDR3 as a whole reads CASSQDGGRNSPLYF.

About this clone itself: Gene names follow the mouse nomenclature. The CDR3 end falls 4 residues outside the read, so it is completed with the germline J gene. The chain has TRBV13-2 and TRBJ2-3; 8 bases align to TRBD2. In germline, CDR1 is NNHNN, CDR2 SYGAGS (reference sequence). The CDR3 runs 16 residues. V lost 1 base, J lost 2 bases, and 6 bases stayed unmatched. The covered CDR3 bases are TGTGCCAGCGGTGATTCCGGGGGGGCGCTTGCAGAA. Protein: CASGDSGGALAE. The CDR3 reads in full as CASGDSGGALAETLYF.

The table lists this clone with a few counts. Gene names are mouse gene names. The DNA ends 4 residues before the CDR3 does, and the rest of the CDR3 is filled in from the germline J gene. The chain joins TRBV19 to TRBJ2-1, with 7 bases identical to TRBD1. V gave up 4 bases and J gave up 2 bases; unmatched junction bases: 3. The CDR3 has 14 amino acids. Germline V gives CDR1 FNHDT, CDR2 SITEND (reference sequence). The CDR3: CASSFTGDYAEQFF. The DNA read from the CDR3 is TGTGCCAGCAGTTTCACAGGGGACTATGCT.

At least ten counts were recorded for this clone. The genes are named according to mouse. The read terminates 3 residues ahead of where the CDR3 ends, so the germline J gene completes it. J is TRBJ1-6 and V is TRBV13-3; TRBD1 matches at 7 bases. TRBJ1-6 is given ORF status, its function remaining uncertain. The CDR3 consists of 15 residues. From germline, CDR1 is NNHDY and CDR2 SYVADS. V dropped 5 bases and J dropped 0; count of bases not matched to a gene: 2. CDR3: CASRRGPSYNSPLYF. Incomplete CDR3 DNA: TGTGCCAGCAGAAGGGGGCCTTCCTATAATTCGCCC.

This clone turned up a few times. Genes and germline come from the mouse. The read stops 4 residues short of the end of the CDR3; the missing end is completed from the germline J gene. The sample carries other DNA sequences with the same CDR3. This chain links TRBV5 with TRBJ1-2; D gene uncertain. Looked up from germline, CDR1 is LGHNA and CDR2 is YNLKQL (reference sequence). Trimming stripped 0 bases from V and 0 bases from J, with 8 bases between. The CDR3 length is 15 residues. The chain's CDR3 is CASSQDNNANSDYTF. The covered CDR3 bases are TGTGCCAGCAGCCAAGATAACAACGCAAACTCC.

This clone was counted between two and nine times. Mouse names are used for the genes. The read stops 3 residues short of the end of the CDR3; the missing end is completed from the germline J gene. In the same sample, other DNA sequences code for this CDR3. The genes are TRBV13-2 and TRBJ1-6, with 10 bases matching TRBD1. TRBJ1-6 is assigned to the ORF class and has an uncertain function. The CDR3 length is 17 residues. Germline CDR1 reads NNHNN; CDR2 reads SYGAGS (reference sequence). V gave up 0 bases and J gave up 5 bases; unmatched junction bases: 5. The CDR3 here is CASGDARDRGDNSPLYF. The covered CDR3 bases are TGTGCCAGCGGTGATGCACGGGACAGGGGTGATAATTCGCCC.

Concerning this clone: Gene names are mouse gene names. The read ends 4 residues shy of where the CDR3 ends; the end is completed using the germline J gene. This sample includes further DNA sequences coding for the same CDR3. V usage is TRBV19 and J usage is TRBJ2-1; D is perhaps TRBD2 (6 bases). The germline V and J ends were trimmed by 5 bases and 1 base, with 10 bases remaining between them. Looked up from germline, CDR1 is FNHDT and CDR2 is SITEND (reference sequence). The CDR3 consists of 14 residues. Incomplete CDR3 DNA: TGTGCCAGCAGCCCCGGGGGGAACTATGCT. Translating gives CASSPGGNYA. The whole CDR3 protein is CASSPGGNYAEQFF.

This clone was seen a few times. Gene names and germline refer to mouse. The read ends 4 residues early relative to the CDR3; the germline J gene fills the gap. Other DNA sequences of this sample code for an identical CDR3. The rearrangement links TRBV5 to TRBJ2-5; 12 bases match TRBD2. The V and J ends lost 1 base and 2 bases, in that order; junction bases with no gene match: 1. The CDR3 length is 16 residues. CDR1 is LGHNA and CDR2 is YNLKQL in the germline V gene (reference sequence). The part of the CDR3 DNA that was read is TGTGCCAGCAGCCAAGGGACTGGGGGGGTCCAAGAC. Amino acid sequence: CASSQGTGGVQD. The CDR3 in full is CASSQGTGGVQDTQYF.

For this clone: Here the gene names and germline are mouse. The read stops 4 residues short of the end of the CDR3; the missing end is completed from the germline J gene. The chain uses TRBV13-2 and TRBJ2-5; D gene unclear. V lost 5 bases to trimming and J lost 0 bases, with 10 bases between them. The CDR3 runs 14 residues. From germline, CDR1 is NNHNN and CDR2 SYGAGS (reference sequence). CDR3 DNA (partial): TGTGCCAGCGGCCCGACTATTAACCAAGAC. Protein sequence: CASGPTINQD. In full, the CDR3 is CASGPTINQDTQYF.

Of note for this clone: The germline and genes are mouse ones. CDR3 DNA, as far as it was read: TGTGCCAGCAGTATCCCCTGGACTAGTGCAGAA. Its translation: CASSIPWTSAE. The whole CDR3 reads CASSIPWTSAETLYF. The rearrangement uses TRBV19 and TRBJ2-3, with D tentatively TRBD2 (5 bases). The CDR3 is cut off 4 residues early in the read; its end comes from the germline J gene. The CDR3 is made up of 15 amino acids. Germline V lookup: CDR1 FNHDT, CDR2 SITEND (reference sequence). Trimming pared 2 bases from V and 0 bases from J, leaving 10 bases between.

A word on this clone: Mouse gene names and germline throughout. The read finishes 4 residues shy of the CDR3 end, and the germline J gene is used to complete it. The same CDR3 is also encoded by other DNA sequences in this sample. The rearrangement uses TRBV19 and TRBJ2-7; 7 bases are shared with TRBD2. After removal of 4 bases from V and 2 bases from J, the junction contained 3 bases not matched to a gene. The CDR3 consists of 13 residues. CDR1 and CDR2 from the germline V gene are FNHDT and SITEND (reference sequence). Partial CDR3 DNA: TGTGCCAGCAGTCTCCTGGGGGCCTAT. It yields the protein CASSLLGAY. The CDR3, in full, reads CASSLLGAYEQYF.

About this clone itself: The gene names given are mouse names. With the read ending 4 residues before the CDR3 end, the germline J gene is used to fill in that end. The chain recombines TRBV1 with TRBJ1-1, with a tentative D call TRBD1 (6 bases). The CDR3 totals 14 residues. Germline-derived CDR1 and CDR2 are NSQYPW and LRSPGD (reference sequence). With 5 bases removed from V and 0 bases from J, the gap between germline ends came to 10 bases. The CDR3 spells CTCSSGTSNTEVFF. The CDR3 DNA, read in part, is TGCACCTGCAGTTCCGGGACATCAAACACA.

This clone showed up many times. The listed genes are named as in mouse. The read ends 4 residues early relative to the CDR3; the germline J gene fills the gap. The rearrangement links TRBV13-3 to TRBJ2-2, with 8 bases that match TRBD1. The CDR3 has 16 residues. Germline CDR1 is NNHDY and CDR2 is SYVADS. J was trimmed by 3 bases and V by 1 base; bases with no gene match: 5. CDR3 region: CASSDWQGADTGQLYF. The DNA read from the CDR3 is TGTGCCAGCAGTGATTGGCAGGGGGCAGACACCGGG. Complete variable domain (other parts from reference TRBV13-3 and TRBJ2-2): EAAVTQSPRSKVAVTGGKVTLSCHQTNNHDYMYWYRQDTGHGLRLIHYSYVADSTEKGDIPDGYKASRPSQENFSLILELASLSQTAVYFCASSDWQGADTGQLYFGEGSKLTVL.

Turning to this clone: Gene names and germline match the mouse. The read gets to within 4 residues of the CDR3 end, and the germline J gene fills in the rest. The chain couples TRBV5 to TRBJ2-7; 9 nucleotides align to TRBD1. Per the germline V gene, CDR1 is LGHNA and CDR2 is YNLKQL (reference sequence). The CDR3 contains 12 residues. CDR3 in amino acids: CASSWDRDEQYF. CDR3 DNA (partial): TGTGCCAGCAGCTGGGACAGGGAT.

The table lists this clone with a few counts. Each gene name is a mouse one. The CDR3 is cut off 4 residues early in the read; its end comes from the germline J gene. Other DNA sequences of this sample code for an identical CDR3. V is TRBV13-1 and J is TRBJ2-7, with a possible D match to TRBD1 (5 bases). The CDR3 totals 13 residues. The germline V gene encodes CDR1 NSHNY and CDR2 SYGAGN. Trimming took 2 bases from V and 3 from J, leaving 9 bases between them. CDR3 residues: CASSERGGYEQYF. Incomplete CDR3 DNA: TGTGCCAGCAGTGAGAGGGGAGGCTAT.